This record concerns one T cell receptor beta chain sequence. The sample belongs to a study of blood T cells in healthy people across ages. Then a second PCR, running roughly 7 to 11 cycles, was carried out with a sample-barcoded 5' primer and a J-beta primer mix. TCRdb reprocessed the 5' RACE reads via MiXCR and lists one record per CDR3 protein. This sample has 1.5 million to 1.9 million distinct CDR3 sequences, with 40% to 45% found just once. Each donor's blood draw was approximately 10 milliliters of peripheral blood. Material for sequencing was blood. The receptor was isolated from a woman under 30 in good health.

CDR3 nucleotides: TGTGCCATCAGTGAGGGACAGGGCTGGGCCACAGATACGCAGTATTTT. Its protein product is CAISEGQGWATDTQYF. This sequence joins TRBV10-3 and TRBJ2-3; TRBD1 aligns across 8 bases. CDR1 is ENHRY, CDR2 SYGVKD, per germline. This CDR3 contains 16 residues. J lost 2 bases, V lost 2 bases, and 6 bases had no gene match.